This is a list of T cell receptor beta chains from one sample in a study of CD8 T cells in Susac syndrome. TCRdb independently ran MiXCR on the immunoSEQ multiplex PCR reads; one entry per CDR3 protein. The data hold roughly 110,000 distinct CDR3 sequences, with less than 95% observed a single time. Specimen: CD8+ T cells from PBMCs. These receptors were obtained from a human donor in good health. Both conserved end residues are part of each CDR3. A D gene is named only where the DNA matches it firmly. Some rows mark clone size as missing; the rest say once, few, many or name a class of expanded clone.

CDR3nt: TGTGCCAGCAGTCGCCCGACAGGGGGTAGAAATAATGAGCAGTTCTTC
CDR3aa: CASSRPTGGRNNEQFF
abundance: -
v_gene: TRBV12-3/TRBV12-4
d_gene: TRBD1
j_gene: TRBJ2-1

CDR3nt: TGCAGTGCTAGCCCGGACAGGCTGAGAAGTTATGGCTACACCTTC
CDR3aa: CSASPDRLRSYGYTF
abundance: -
v_gene: TRBV20-1
d_gene: TRBD1
j_gene: TRBJ1-2

CDR3nt: TGCAGCGTTGAGGCCGCGTCCCCCCTCAACTATGGCTACACCTTC
CDR3aa: CSVEAASPLNYGYTF
abundance: -
v_gene: TRBV29-1
d_gene: -
j_gene: TRBJ1-2

CDR3nt: TGTGCCAGTAGTAGCAGAAAGTACCAAGAGACCCAGTACTTC
CDR3aa: CASSSRKYQETQYF
abundance: -
v_gene: TRBV19
d_gene: -
j_gene: TRBJ2-5

CDR3nt: TGTGCCAGCAGTTACCCCGTGGGTGGGAAGAACACCGGGGAGCTGTTTTTT
CDR3aa: CASSYPVGGKNTGELFF
abundance: -
v_gene: TRBV6-5
d_gene: -
j_gene: TRBJ2-2

CDR3nt: TGTGCCAGCAGCTCGACCGACGGTCCAGGCTACGAGCAGTACTTC
CDR3aa: CASSSTDGPGYEQYF
abundance: -
v_gene: TRBV11-2
d_gene: -
j_gene: TRBJ2-7

CDR3nt: TGTGCTAGTGGTTTGGGACTCCACCCGGGCACAGATACGCAGTATTTT
CDR3aa: CASGLGLHPGTDTQYF
abundance: once
v_gene: TRBV12-5
d_gene: -
j_gene: TRBJ2-3

CDR3nt: TGCAGTGCTAGCCCCCAAGGGGGGAGTGACAGGGTGAATTTAGCCAGAAACATTCAGTACTTC
CDR3aa: CSASPQGGSDRVNLARNIQYF
abundance: -
v_gene: TRBV20-1
d_gene: -
j_gene: TRBJ2-4

CDR3nt: TGTGCCAGCAGCGTAGCCGGCGTACCCTACGAGCAGTACTTC
CDR3aa: CASSVAGVPYEQYF
abundance: -
v_gene: TRBV9
d_gene: -
j_gene: TRBJ2-7

CDR3nt: TGCAGTGCCTCGAGAGCGAGCGGGAGACGGGAGACCCAGTACTTC
CDR3aa: CSASRASGRRETQYF
abundance: -
v_gene: TRBV20-1
d_gene: TRBD2
j_gene: TRBJ2-5

CDR3nt: TGCAGCGTTGCACAGGGGTACGGGAACACTGAAGCTTTCTTT
CDR3aa: CSVAQGYGNTEAFF
abundance: -
v_gene: TRBV29-1
d_gene: TRBD1
j_gene: TRBJ1-1

CDR3nt: TGTGCCAGTAGTATAGGCCAGCTGGGAGCCTACAATGAGCAGTTCTTC
CDR3aa: CASSIGQLGAYNEQFF
abundance: -
v_gene: TRBV19
d_gene: -
j_gene: TRBJ2-1

CDR3nt: TGTGCCAGCAGCTTAGCTCCGGGTTCGGACACTGAAGCTTTCTTT
CDR3aa: CASSLAPGSDTEAFF
abundance: few
v_gene: TRBV11-2
d_gene: -
j_gene: TRBJ1-1

CDR3nt: TGTGCCAGCAGTGAAAACAGGGGAACGCGGGATGAAAAACTGTTTTTT
CDR3aa: CASSENRGTRDEKLFF
abundance: -
v_gene: TRBV2
d_gene: TRBD1
j_gene: TRBJ1-4

CDR3nt: TGTGCCAGCAGTTGGCGGGCAACTAATGAAAAACTGTTTTTT
CDR3aa: CASSWRATNEKLFF
abundance: -
v_gene: TRBV12-3/TRBV12-4
d_gene: -
j_gene: TRBJ1-4

CDR3nt: TGTGCCTGGAGTAACTCCGAGATCAGGCCCCAGCATTTT
CDR3aa: CAWSNSEIRPQHF
abundance: once
v_gene: TRBV30
d_gene: -
j_gene: TRBJ1-5

CDR3nt: TGCGCCAGCAGTCAATTAGATCGGGGACAGGAAGGATATAATGAAAAACTGTTTTTT
CDR3aa: CASSQLDRGQEGYNEKLFF
abundance: -
v_gene: TRBV23-1
d_gene: TRBD1
j_gene: TRBJ1-4

CDR3nt: TGCAGCGTCCCCAGGGGGGCCTATGGCTACACCTTC
CDR3aa: CSVPRGAYGYTF
abundance: -
v_gene: TRBV29-1
d_gene: TRBD1
j_gene: TRBJ1-2

CDR3nt: TGCGCCAGCAGCCCTGACAGTAAAAGAGATACGCAGTATTTT
CDR3aa: CASSPDSKRDTQYF
abundance: -
v_gene: TRBV5-1
d_gene: -
j_gene: TRBJ2-3

CDR3nt: TGTGCCAGCAGCCCTCTCCCTGGCGGGGGGCTTTACAATGAGCAGTTCTTC
CDR3aa: CASSPLPGGGLYNEQFF
abundance: -
v_gene: TRBV7-2
d_gene: TRBD2
j_gene: TRBJ2-1

CDR3nt: TGTGCCAGCAGTTTATCAAACGTCCACGAGCAGTACTTC
CDR3aa: CASSLSNVHEQYF
abundance: once
v_gene: TRBV12-3/TRBV12-4
d_gene: -
j_gene: TRBJ2-7

CDR3nt: TGCGCCAGCAGTGCCGCAAAGGGTGGAGAGACCCAGTACTTC
CDR3aa: CASSAAKGGETQYF
abundance: -
v_gene: TRBV5-1
d_gene: -
j_gene: TRBJ2-5

CDR3nt: TGTGCCAGTAGGATGACAGGGGTCGATGGCTACACCTTC
CDR3aa: CASRMTGVDGYTF
abundance: once
v_gene: TRBV19
d_gene: TRBD1
j_gene: TRBJ1-2

CDR3nt: TGTGCCAGCAGTGTCAATAGCGGGGGGCCCACAGATACGCAGTATTTT
CDR3aa: CASSVNSGGPTDTQYF
abundance: -
v_gene: TRBV9
d_gene: TRBD2
j_gene: TRBJ2-3

CDR3nt: TGTGCCAGCAGCCTCAGTGGCCTAGCTTACGAGCAGTACTTC
CDR3aa: CASSLSGLAYEQYF
abundance: -
v_gene: TRBV7-9
d_gene: -
j_gene: TRBJ2-7

CDR3nt: TGCGCCAGCAGCCCTGCGAGGGTAAACGGGGAGCTGTTTTTT
CDR3aa: CASSPARVNGELFF
abundance: -
v_gene: TRBV4-1
d_gene: -
j_gene: TRBJ2-2

CDR3nt: TGTGCCAGCAGATCCGGAATGGGGGCCAATTCACCCCTCCACTTT
CDR3aa: CASRSGMGANSPLHF
abundance: once
v_gene: TRBV7-2
d_gene: -
j_gene: TRBJ1-6

CDR3nt: TGCAGTGCTACCTCTCGGGGGCCCGGTACGCAGTATTTT
CDR3aa: CSATSRGPGTQYF
abundance: -
v_gene: TRBV20-1
d_gene: -
j_gene: TRBJ2-3

CDR3nt: TGCGCCACCTCCATCGGTTTGGGACAGGGTGGAACCGGGGAGCTGTTTTTT
CDR3aa: CATSIGLGQGGTGELFF
abundance: -
v_gene: TRBV5-1
d_gene: TRBD1
j_gene: TRBJ2-2